This T cell receptor (beta chain) stems from a study of blood T cell repertoires in COVID-19. Study in general: The United States, Italy and Spain supplied acute and convalescent COVID-19 samples. T cells, B-cell-depleted T cells, or PBMCs supplied cDNA or gDNA.

Original data processing: Amplification from reference gene primers served as the basis for estimated nucleated cell counts. Some clones are missing from TCRdb's copy, which holds only in-frame ones; the method was immunoSEQ multiplex PCR. That table supplies the V and J calls and clone size; D and trimming were determined from the DNA. This sample yields about 75,000 clones, of which approximately 86% are seen a single time; almost 6.5% belongs to the top ten. Sequenced material: peripheral blood. This receptor was identified in a woman aged 50 to 65 with acute or convalescent COVID-19.

The CDR3 region has the DNA TGTGCCAGCAGTGGACTCGAGCAGTTCTTC. Translated: CASSGLEQFF. The chain joins TRBV2 to TRBJ2-1; no clear D. This CDR3 has 10 residues. Germline V CDR1 and CDR2: SNHLY, FYNNEI. Trimming pared 4 bases from V and 10 bases from J, leaving 5 bases between. The variable domain in full, completed from reference TRBV2 and TRBJ2-1, reads EPEVTQTPSHQVTQMGQEVILRCVPISNHLYFYWYRQILGQKVEFLVSFYNNEISEKSEIFDDQFSVERPDGSNFTLKIRSTKLEDSAMYFCASSGLEQFFGPGTRLTVL.